Each of the 20 T cell receptor beta chains below was sequenced from the same sample in a study of CD8 T cells in ankylosing spondylitis. One entry per CDR3 protein results from TCRdb running MiXCR on the 5' RACE reads. The sample includes 200,000 or so distinct CDR3 sequences, around a quarter seen only once; the top ten take 5% to 8%. Sequencing used blood, either unsorted or a sorted T cell fraction (not recorded which). These receptors came from a male donor with ankylosing spondylitis or in good health (not recorded which).

This clonotype was detected many times. The V and J genes are TRBV29-1 and TRBJ1-2; D gene ambiguous. The CDR3 spans 13 residues. V was pared by 4 bases and J by 0 bases, with 9 bases between. The V gene's germline CDR1 is SQVTM and CDR2 ANQGSEA. CDR3 DNA sequence: TGCAGCGTTGCCCTTAACACTAACTATGGCTACACCTTC. Translated: CSVALNTNYGYTF.

In this sample, this clonotype turned up a few times. The V gene is TRBV11-2, the J gene TRBJ2-1, with D hard to call. V was trimmed by 1 base and J by 0 bases, leaving 7 bases between them. From germline, CDR1 is SGHAT and CDR2 FQNNGV. The length of the CDR3 is 15 residues. This CDR3 reads CASSLGLVSYNEQFF. The CDR3 DNA is TGTGCCAGCAGCTTAGGGCTAGTCTCCTACAATGAGCAGTTCTTC.

The chain uses TRBV12-3 or TRBV12-4 and TRBJ2-6, with 8 bases that match TRBD1. V dropped 11 bases and J dropped 0; count of bases not matched to a gene: 15. This CDR3 is built from 18 residues. As DNA, the CDR3 is TGTGCCTTCAGTTGGGGACAGGCTACCTCCTCTGGGGCCAACGTCCTGACTTTC. It translates to CAFSWGQATSSGANVLTF.

The chain carries TRBV10-2 and TRBJ1-5; D not resolved. V was clipped by 4 bases and J by 1 base, with 11 bases between them. The germline V gene has CDR1 WSHSY and CDR2 SAAADI. The CDR3 covers 15 residues. CDR3 sequence reads: CASSAKGGSNQPQHF. For the CDR3, the DNA is TGCGCCAGCAGTGCCAAGGGAGGAAGCAATCAGCCCCAGCATTTT.

This clonotype came up many times. The chain joins TRBV18 to TRBJ2-7, with D perhaps matching TRBD2 (5 bases). Germline CDR1 and CDR2: KGHSH and LQKENI. The V end lost 1 base, the J end lost 7 bases, and 29 bases lay between the germline ends. The CDR3 consists of 19 residues. The CDR3 is CASSPRGGSGSHTYVEQYF. The DNA for the CDR3 is TGTGCCAGCTCACCACGAGGAGGTTCGGGGTCTCACACCTACGTGGAGCAGTACTTC.

This clonotype was counted ten times or more. The rearrangement uses TRBV11-2 and TRBJ2-7, with 12 positions matching TRBD2. The V and J ends lost 2 bases and 3 bases, in that order; junction bases with no gene match: 11. Germline CDR1 reads SGHAT; CDR2 reads FQNNGV. CDR3 size: 18 residues. The CDR3 spells CASSLMTSGSSFFYEQYF. The CDR3 region has the DNA TGTGCCAGCAGCTTAATGACTAGCGGGAGTAGTTTTTTCTACGAGCAGTACTTC.

This clonotype turned up a few times. CDR3 nucleotides: TGCAGTGCTAGAGATTCGGCAGGGGTTGGGTATGGCTACACCTTC. Translating gives CSARDSAGVGYGYTF. The genes are TRBV20-1 and TRBJ1-2; D may be TRBD1 (6 bases). Germline V gene lookup returns CDR1 DFQATT and CDR2 SNEGSKA (reference sequence). The CDR3 is 15 residues long. Deletions cut 0 bases from V and 5 bases from J, with 16 bases between.

This chain uses TRBV11-2 with TRBJ2-3, with TRBD2 identical over 7 bases. The ends lost 6 bases at V and 5 bases at J; junction bases unmatched: 5. This CDR3 has 13 residues. Per the germline V gene, CDR1 is SGHAT and CDR2 is FQNNGV. Here the CDR3 reads CASSSSSGDTQYF. As DNA, the CDR3 is TGTGCCAGCAGTTCTTCTAGCGGAGATACGCAGTATTTT.

This clonotype has at least ten counts. V and J are TRBV28 and TRBJ2-2, with unresolved D. The V and J ends lost 5 bases and 4 bases respectively, with 5 bases between them. The V gene's germline CDR1 is MDHEN and CDR2 SYDVKM. This CDR3 is built from 12 residues. The CDR3 DNA reads as TGTGCCAGCAGTACTCCCACCGGGGAGCTGTTTTTT. This codes for CASSTPTGELFF.

The chain combines TRBV12-3 or TRBV12-4 with TRBJ1-3; a weak D match, TRBD1 (5 bases). The V gene lost 5 bases and the J gene lost 0 bases, with 17 bases spanning the gap. The CDR3 length is 17 residues. The CDR3 spells CASSLQGGRISGNTIYF. Here the CDR3 DNA reads TGTGCCAGCAGTCTCCAGGGCGGAAGGATCTCTGGAAACACCATATATTTT.

The chain is built from TRBV10-3 and TRBJ1-2, with D possibly TRBD1 on 6 matching bases. The CDR3 is 15 amino acids. Germline V gives CDR1 ENHRY, CDR2 SYGVKD. V was trimmed by 0 bases and J by 4 bases, leaving 12 bases between them. Written as DNA, the CDR3 is TGTGCCATCAGTGAGTCGATGGCCAGGGGCTATGGCTACACCTTC. It codes for CAISESMARGYGYTF.

This clonotype was counted ten times or more. This chain connects TRBV29-1 to TRBJ2-1; 9 nucleotides line up with TRBD1. Germline CDR1 reads SQVTM; CDR2 reads ANQGSEA. This CDR3 is 15 amino acids long. The junction had 15 bases not matched to a gene; V was cut back by 3 bases and J by 12 bases. The CDR3 here is CSVEETGTGLRGQFF. The CDR3 DNA reads TGCAGCGTTGAGGAGACCGGGACAGGGCTTAGGGGGCAGTTCTTC.

This clonotype was observed at least ten times. The rearrangement joins TRBV5-1 to TRBJ2-7; maybe TRBD1 (6 bases). Germline lookup yields CDR1 SGHRS and CDR2 YFSETQ. The CDR3 is 14 amino acids. The V end lost 0 bases, the J end lost 6 bases, and 13 bases lay between the germline ends. The CDR3 sequence is CASSLDRDGLEQYF. In DNA form, the CDR3 reads TGCGCCAGCAGCTTGGACAGGGACGGCCTCGAGCAGTACTTC.

The V gene is TRBV29-1, the J gene TRBJ1-1, with D possibly matching TRBD1 (5 bases). V was pared by 6 bases and J by 7 bases, with 15 bases between. The CDR3 is made up of 12 amino acids. In germline, CDR1 is SQVTM, CDR2 ANQGSEA. The CDR3 DNA reads as TGCAGCGTGGGCCCTACAGGCCTTGAAGCTTTCTTT. Its translation is CSVGPTGLEAFF.

The sample holds many counts of this clonotype. The chain carries TRBV5-6 and TRBJ2-7; D is possibly TRBD2 (5 bases). The germline CDR1 and CDR2 sequences are SGHDT and YYEEEE. The CDR3 extends over 14 amino acids. Trimming took 6 bases from V and 3 from J, leaving 16 bases between them. As DNA, the CDR3 is TGTGCCAGCACCACAACCGGAGGATACTACGAGCAGTACTTC. Its translation: CASTTTGGYYEQYF.

This clonotype was counted between two and nine times. The V gene is TRBV20-1, the J gene TRBJ2-4; TRBD1 or TRBD2 may be the D gene (6 bases each). Germline V CDR1 and CDR2: DFQATT, SNEGSKA (reference sequence). V lost 4 bases and J lost 7, with 14 bases in between. This CDR3 spans 13 amino acids. The CDR3 DNA reads as TGCAGTGCTACCCTACAGGGACTCAACATTCAGTACTTC. It codes for CSATLQGLNIQYF.

This clonotype has a handful of counts. This rearrangement joins TRBV18 to TRBJ1-1; D is unresolved. Trimming cost V 3 bases and J 9 bases, with 20 bases left between them. The CDR3 has 15 residues. CDR1 is KGHSH and CDR2 is LQKENI in the germline V gene. The CDR3 nucleotides are TGTGCCAGCTCACCTCAGGAAGGACTCTCAACGAAAGCTTTCTTT. This codes for CASSPQEGLSTKAFF.

This clonotype was seen repeatedly, ten times or more. V gene TRBV20-1 combines with J gene TRBJ1-5, with D maybe TRBD1 (6 bases). From germline, CDR1 is DFQATT and CDR2 SNEGSKA (reference sequence). V shed 0 bases and J shed 2 bases, with 11 bases lying between them. This CDR3 contains 15 residues. CDR3 coding DNA: TGCAGTGCTAGAGAGCCGACAGGTGGCAATCAGCCCCAGCATTTT. It specifies CSAREPTGGNQPQHF.

Only one count was recorded for this clonotype. V is TRBV7-2 and J is TRBJ2-1, with 10 bases that match TRBD1. Germline loops: CDR1 SGHTA, CDR2 FQGNSA. The CDR3 is 15 amino acids. Losses at the gene ends were 2 bases for V and 4 bases for J; bases not matched to a gene: 2. The CDR3 here is CASSLRGQGYNEQFF. DNA of the CDR3: TGTGCCAGCAGCTTAAGGGGACAGGGGTACAATGAGCAGTTCTTC.

J is TRBJ2-2 and V is TRBV6-1; D gene uncertain. This CDR3 region has 14 residues. Germline lookup yields CDR1 MNHNS and CDR2 SASEGT. Trimming took off 3 bases at V and 4 bases at J, with 9 bases between the two ends. CDR3 coding DNA: TGTGCCAGCAGTGACGCTATGGGCACCGGGGAGCTGTTTTTT. This sequence encodes CASSDAMGTGELFF.